The 24 T cell receptor beta chains in this list originate from one sample, sequenced in a study of CD8 T cells in ankylosing spondylitis. Notes on the study in general: A motif in TCR beta, a set of under ten highly homologous variants, appeared characteristic of ankylosing spondylitis blood.

MiXCR, run by TCRdb on the 5' RACE reads, gives a single entry per CDR3 protein. The table has 450,000 to 550,000 distinct CDR3 sequences, roughly 5% seen once. These receptors are not linked to any known antigen. The specimen sequenced was blood, either unsorted or a sorted T cell fraction (not recorded which). These receptors were taken from a male donor with ankylosing spondylitis.

In its sample, this clonotype was seen many times. This rearrangement joins TRBV29-1 to TRBJ2-5, with D possibly being TRBD1 (5 bases). The CDR3 loop spans 13 amino acids. Trimming stripped 0 bases from V and 4 bases from J, with 9 bases between. Germline lookup yields CDR1 SQVTM and CDR2 ANQGSEA. The CDR3, as DNA: TGCAGCGTTGAAGATATGGGGCGAGAGACCCAGTACTTC. Residues: CSVEDMGRETQYF.

This rearrangement joins TRBV20-1 to TRBJ2-1; D is possibly TRBD2 (7 bases). The V gene lost 6 bases and the J gene lost 9 bases, with 27 bases spanning the gap. The CDR3 is 16 residues long. Germline-derived CDR1 and CDR2 are DFQATT and SNEGSKA (reference sequence). The CDR3 spells CSAPTLGGRAWSEQFF. CDR3 nucleotides: TGCAGTGCCCCAACCCTAGGGGGGAGGGCCTGGAGTGAGCAGTTCTTC.

This clonotype was recorded many times. V usage is TRBV4-2 and J usage is TRBJ2-1, with 9 bases lining up with TRBD2. CDR1 and CDR2 from the germline V gene are LGHNA and YNFKEQ. Trimming removed 4 bases from V and 9 bases from J; junction bases left unmatched: 16. The length of the CDR3 is 17 residues. In DNA form, the CDR3 reads TGTGCCAGCAGCCCCTTCCTTAGCGGGAGTCGTAATTTTGAGCAGTTCTTC. Encoded protein: CASSPFLSGSRNFEQFF.

This clonotype was picked up many times. The chain links TRBV7-8 to TRBJ1-1; weak D call: TRBD1 (5 bases). Looked up from germline, CDR1 is SGHVS and CDR2 is FQNEAQ. The CDR3 loop spans 15 amino acids. Trimming stripped 1 base from V and 7 bases from J, with 16 bases between. The CDR3 sequence: CASSLDQGGVSEAFF. The CDR3 DNA follows: TGTGCCAGCAGCTTAGACCAGGGAGGGGTGAGTGAAGCTTTCTTT.

This clonotype has a count of ten or more. The chain links TRBV5-1 to TRBJ2-7; 7 bases are shared with TRBD1. CDR1 SGHRS and CDR2 YFSETQ come from the germline V gene. V was pared by 4 bases and J by 0 bases, with 7 bases of the junction left unmatched. The length of the CDR3 is 15 residues. The CDR3 sequence is CASSPATGRSYEQYF. The CDR3 bases are TGCGCCAGCAGCCCCGCGACAGGGCGCTCCTACGAGCAGTACTTC. Full variable domain (missing parts from reference TRBV5-1 and TRBJ2-7): KAGVTQTPRYLIKTRGQQVTLSCSPISGHRSVSWYQQTPGQGLQFLFEYFSETQRNKGNFPGRFSGRQFSNSRSEMNVSTLELGDSALYLCASSPATGRSYEQYFGPGTRLTVT.

This clonotype was counted a few times. This sequence joins TRBV28 and TRBJ2-3, with a weak D call TRBD2 (6 bases). The CDR3 contains 15 residues. CDR1 is MDHEN and CDR2 is SYDVKM in the germline V gene. V lost 5 bases and J 5 bases, leaving 17 bases between the germline ends. CDR3 sequence: CASSSIGIGGDTQYF. The DNA for the CDR3 is TGTGCCAGCAGTAGTATCGGGATCGGGGGAGATACGCAGTATTTT.

The rearrangement uses TRBV20-1 and TRBJ1-1; 7 bases map to TRBD1. Trimming took 6 bases from V and 0 from J; bases not matched to a gene: 7. CDR1 is DFQATT and CDR2 is SNEGSKA in the germline V gene (reference sequence). The CDR3 has 14 amino acids. CDR3 DNA: TGCAGTGCCCTCGAGGGGGCGATGAACACTGAAGCTTTCTTT. Its translation is CSALEGAMNTEAFF.

The rearrangement uses TRBV7-6 and TRBJ2-1, with a possible D match to TRBD2 (6 bases). The CDR3 spans 17 residues. Trimming took 5 bases from V and 0 from J, leaving 17 bases between them. Germline CDR1 and CDR2: SGHVS and FNYEAQ. CDR3 nucleotides: TGTGCCAGCAGCCCACAAGGCGGGGCCGCCTCCTACAATGAGCAGTTCTTC. As protein: CASSPQGGAASYNEQFF.

The table lists this clonotype with many counts. The genes are TRBV7-8 and TRBJ1-1, with TRBD1 as a possible D gene (6 bases). The CDR3 runs to 15 residues. Trimming stripped 1 base from V and 1 base from J, with 10 bases between. CDR1 SGHVS and CDR2 FQNEAQ come from the germline V gene. The CDR3 DNA reads TGTGCCAGCAGCTTAGTCTGGGGGGCGAACACTGAAGCTTTCTTT. Amino acid sequence: CASSLVWGANTEAFF.

The rearrangement links TRBV21-1 to TRBJ1-2. TRBV21-1 constitutes a pseudogene. The CDR3 runs to 16 residues. CDR3: CASSKANGRRPYGYTF. As DNA, the CDR3 is TGTGCCAGCAGCAAAGCAAACGGACGTAGACCCTATGGCTACACCTTC.

This clonotype was counted at least ten times. V and J are TRBV7-2 and TRBJ2-7; 8 bases fit TRBD1. The CDR3 contains 15 residues. V shed 1 base and J 4 bases; nucleotides not matched to a gene: 6. CDR1 SGHTA and CDR2 FQGNSA come from the germline V gene. CDR3 nucleotides: TGTGCCAGCAGCTTAGTGGCAGGGGGCACTTACGAGCAGTACTTC. Translation gives CASSLVAGGTYEQYF.

Comments on this clonotype: A much larger clone differs from this one at a single base, so this may be a read error. The chain employs TRBV27 and TRBJ2-3; D is uncertain. This CDR3 spans 13 amino acids. Between the trimmed V and J ends, which lost 7 bases and 2 bases, there was a span of 10 bases. Germline assignment: CDR1 MNHEY and CDR2 SMNVEV (reference sequence). CDR3 protein: CASKTSITDTQYF. CDR3 sequence (DNA): TGTGCCAGCAAAACCTCAATCACAGATACGCAGTATTTT.

This clonotype appeared many times. The V call is TRBV4-2, the J call TRBJ1-2; TRBD1 is a possible D gene (5 bases). This CDR3 is 14 amino acids long. CDR1 and CDR2 from the germline V gene are LGHNA and YNFKEQ. V lost 0 bases and J 8 bases, leaving 13 bases between the germline ends. This chain's CDR3 is CASSQESQGRGYTF. The CDR3 DNA sequence: TGTGCCAGCAGCCAAGAATCCCAGGGAAGAGGCTACACCTTC.

This chain uses TRBV3-1 with TRBJ2-3; possible D gene TRBD2, 5 bases. This CDR3 contains 16 residues. In germline, CDR1 is LGHDT, CDR2 YNNKEL (reference sequence). V shed 0 bases and J shed 5 bases, with 15 bases lying between them. The CDR3 region is CASSQDNAARVDTQYF. The CDR3, as DNA: TGTGCCAGCAGCCAAGACAATGCGGCGCGGGTAGATACGCAGTATTTT.

This clonotype has at least ten counts. The chain uses TRBV7-2 and TRBJ2-7; D perhaps matches TRBD1 (5 bases). Trimming shortened V by 5 bases and J by 2 bases, and 16 bases separated the two germline ends. The CDR3 contains 15 residues. Germline V CDR1 and CDR2: SGHTA, FQGNSA. This CDR3 reads CASSLTAEPAYEQYF. The CDR3 nucleotides read TGTGCCAGCAGCCTGACAGCTGAACCTGCCTACGAGCAGTACTTC. The full variable domain, in which reference TRBV7-2 and TRBJ2-7 provide the parts outside the CDR3, is GAGVSQSPSNKVTEKGKDVELRCDPISGHTALYWYRQSLGQGLEFLIYFQGNSAPDKSGLPSDRFSAERTGGSVSTLTIQRTQQEDSAVYLCASSLTAEPAYEQYFGPGTRLTVT.

This clonotype has a count of ten or more. The rearrangement links TRBV7-2 to TRBJ1-1; D is uncertain. Germline V gives CDR1 SGHTA, CDR2 FQGNSA. The CDR3 is made up of 13 amino acids. Trimming left V 5 bases short and J 4 bases short, with 11 bases between. CDR3 loop: CASSRGLPTEAFF. CDR3 DNA: TGTGCCAGCAGCCGTGGGTTGCCCACTGAAGCTTTCTTT.

This clonotype was recorded at least ten times. The chain links TRBV5-6 to TRBJ2-7, with 9 bases that match TRBD2. The CDR3 has 14 amino acids. The germline CDR1 and CDR2 sequences are SGHDT and YYEEEE. With 0 bases clipped from V and 6 bases from J, the junction kept 4 bases outside the gene matches. Here the CDR3 reads CASSLGGTSSEQYF. CDR3 nucleotide sequence: TGTGCCAGCAGCTTGGGAGGGACTAGCTCCGAGCAGTACTTC.

The sample holds many counts of this clonotype. The V call is TRBV4-3, the J call TRBJ1-5; 7 bases match TRBD1. Germline V CDR1 and CDR2: LGHNA, YSLEER. The ends lost 1 base at V and 0 bases at J; junction bases unmatched: 9. The CDR3 sequence is 18 residues long. The CDR3 region is CASSQGTGAGNSNQPQHF. The CDR3 bases are TGCGCCAGCAGCCAAGGAACAGGGGCCGGTAATAGCAATCAGCCCCAGCATTTT.

This clonotype was picked up many times. The chain has TRBV15 and TRBJ2-5, with no clear D. Germline-derived CDR1 and CDR2 are LNHNV and YYDKDF (reference sequence). The CDR3 covers 14 residues. V lost 1 base and J lost 2, with 8 bases in between. The CDR3 sequence is CATSRGQRQETQYF. The CDR3, as DNA: TGTGCCACCAGCAGAGGTCAGCGTCAAGAGACCCAGTACTTC.

The table lists this clonotype with many counts. The rearrangement joins TRBV5-1 to TRBJ2-2; 9 nucleotides match TRBD1. The germline V gene has CDR1 SGHRS and CDR2 YFSETQ. Trimming removed 4 bases from V and 1 base from J; junction bases left unmatched: 8. CDR3 length: 17 amino acids. Here the CDR3 reads CASSRGQGSLNTGELFF. The CDR3 nucleotides read TGCGCCAGCAGCCGGGGACAGGGATCCTTGAACACCGGGGAGCTGTTTTTT. Based on the CDR3 plus reference TRBV5-1 and TRBJ2-2, the full variable domain is KAGVTQTPRYLIKTRGQQVTLSCSPISGHRSVSWYQQTPGQGLQFLFEYFSETQRNKGNFPGRFSGRQFSNSRSEMNVSTLELGDSALYLCASSRGQGSLNTGELFFGEGSRLTVL.

In this sample, this clonotype turned up many times. V and J are TRBV5-1 and TRBJ1-5, with D tentatively TRBD1 (5 bases). V lost 4 bases and J 6 bases, leaving 11 bases between the germline ends. This CDR3 contains 13 residues. From germline, CDR1 is SGHRS and CDR2 YFSETQ. CDR3 sequence: CASSPVGPQPQHF. CDR3 nucleotide sequence: TGCGCCAGCAGCCCGGTGGGACCTCAGCCCCAGCATTTT.

This clonotype was seen only a few times. The chain links TRBV20-1 to TRBJ2-1; 12 positions agree with TRBD2. The CDR3 is 17 amino acids. Germline-derived CDR1 and CDR2 are DFQATT and SNEGSKA (reference sequence). V gave up 3 bases and J gave up 6 bases; unmatched junction bases: 12. The CDR3 loop reads CSARVLAGGPEFNEQFF. The CDR3 DNA sequence: TGCAGTGCTAGGGTTCTAGCGGGAGGGCCCGAGTTCAATGAGCAGTTCTTC.

This clonotype came up many times. This chain joins TRBV29-1 and TRBJ2-1; a weak D match, TRBD1 (5 bases). This CDR3 is 15 amino acids long. Looked up from germline, CDR1 is SQVTM and CDR2 is ANQGSEA. Trimming removed 3 bases at V and 4 bases at J, with 16 bases between. This chain's CDR3 is CSVDQGPRFYNEQFF. CDR3 coding DNA: TGCAGCGTTGATCAGGGTCCGAGATTTTACAATGAGCAGTTCTTC.

This clonotype has at least ten counts. This rearrangement joins TRBV5-6 to TRBJ1-2; D gene unclear. Trimming took 2 bases from V and 0 from J, leaving 11 bases between them. The CDR3 length is 15 residues. In germline, CDR1 is SGHDT, CDR2 YYEEEE. The CDR3 reads CASSLPLQSNYGYTF. CDR3 DNA sequence: TGTGCCAGCAGCTTACCGTTGCAGTCTAACTATGGCTACACCTTC.